The clone carrying this T cell receptor beta chain was seen just once. What it recognizes is unknown. The data were produced by immunoSEQ multiplex PCR, yet TCRdb's version contains in-frame clones alone and is incomplete. This sample has 110,000 or so clones, with around 84% found just once. Between the trimmed V and J ends, which lost 0 bases and 5 bases, there was a span of 11 bases. CDR1 and CDR2 from the germline V gene are SGHRS and YFSETQ. The length of the CDR3 is 14 residues. The data stem from a study of T cell responses to AZD1222 COVID-19 vaccine. Across the study: Whether given at about 4 or about 12 weeks, second doses were pooled. Whole-study results and caveats: The CD4 TCRs associated with vaccination extended across spike and predominated at 160-218 and 743-854.

This TCR derives from an adult in good health. This material consisted of peripheral blood, taken on day 0 of AZD1222 vaccination. The chain is built from TRBV5-1 and TRBJ1-2; a possible D gene is TRBD1 (5 bases). The CDR3: CASSLGLGQYGYTF. In DNA, the CDR3 is TGCGCCAGCAGCTTGGGTTTGGGGCAGTATGGCTACACCTTC.